One and the same sample provided the 27 T cell receptor beta chains below, sequenced in a study of PD-1 blockade in mismatch repair-deficient tumors. The data were produced by immunoSEQ multiplex PCR, yet TCRdb's version contains in-frame clones alone and is incomplete. Of some 15,000 clones listed, roughly 84% are singletons. The sample consisted of PBMCs, taken approximately 15 weeks after starting pembrolizumab. Receptor source: an adult with mismatch repair-deficient cancer.

V usage is TRBV5-1 and J usage is TRBJ2-3; possibly TRBD1 for D (5 bases). The CDR3 contains 17 residues. Germline assignment: CDR1 SGHRS and CDR2 YFSETQ. The V end was cut by 0 bases, the J end by 2 bases, with 16 bases between. The CDR3 nucleotides are TGCGCCAGCAGCTTGGCCGACGGTGGCAGGGCCACAGATACGCAGTATTTT. It translates to CASSLADGGRATDTQYF.

The chain recombines TRBV29-1 with TRBJ1-2; D is unclear. The CDR3 sequence is 11 residues long. Germline V gene data show CDR1 as SQVTM and CDR2 as ANQGSEA. V lost 3 bases to trimming and J lost 7 bases, with 9 bases between them. CDR3 sequence (DNA): TGCAGCGTTGAGGGAGGGAGTGGCTACACCTTC. Its protein product is CSVEGGSGYTF. Variable domain in full (rest from reference TRBV29-1 and TRBJ1-2): SAVISQKPSRDICQRGTSLTIQCQVDSQVTMMFWYRQQPGQSLTLIATANQGSEATYESGFVIDKFPISRPNLTFSTLTVSNMSPEDSSIYLCSVEGGSGYTFGSGTRLTVV.

The CDR3 is CASSSAGLAGGYGETQYF. The DNA of the CDR3 is TGTGCCAGCAGTTCCGCCGGACTAGCGGGAGGTTATGGAGAGACCCAGTACTTC. The gene calls are TRBV27 and TRBJ2-5; TRBD2 agrees at 14 bases. Unmatched junction bases numbered 11, after V lost 4 bases and J lost 4 bases. Germline CDR1 reads MNHEY; CDR2 reads SMNVEV (reference sequence). The length of the CDR3 is 18 residues.

The chain has TRBV4-1 and TRBJ1-4, with TRBD1 as a possible D gene (5 bases). The V gene lost 4 bases and the J gene lost 8 bases, with 11 bases spanning the gap. The germline V gene has CDR1 MGHRA and CDR2 YSYEKL. The CDR3 is 13 amino acids. CDR3 loop: CASSLQGGEKLFF. For the CDR3, the DNA is TGCGCCAGCAGCCTTCAGGGTGGGGAAAAACTGTTTTTT.

This clone was counted a single time. V gene TRBV11-3 combines with J gene TRBJ2-1; D not resolved. CDR3 size: 13 residues. The germline V and J ends were trimmed by 1 base and 8 bases, with 9 bases remaining between them. Germline-derived CDR1 and CDR2 are SGHNT and YENEEA. CDR3 DNA sequence: TGTGCCAGCAGCTTAGCCGGAGTGGATGAGCAGTTCTTC. It codes for CASSLAGVDEQFF.

The rearrangement uses TRBV19 and TRBJ1-2, with a weak D call TRBD1 (5 bases). Germline V lookup: CDR1 LNHDA, CDR2 SQIVND (reference sequence). Trimming stripped 2 bases from V and 6 bases from J, with 16 bases between. The CDR3 contains 15 residues. CDR3 sequence reads: CASSIPGHRQDGYTF. The CDR3 DNA follows: TGTGCCAGTAGTATACCCGGACATCGGCAGGATGGCTACACCTTC.

This chain connects TRBV18 to TRBJ1-5; 9 nucleotides align to TRBD1. V was clipped by 3 bases and J by 0 bases; unmatched bases: 6. Germline values: CDR1 KGHSH, CDR2 LQKENI. The CDR3 is 17 residues long. CDR3: CASSPGTGSYSNQPQHF. CDR3 bases: TGTGCCAGCTCACCCGGGACAGGGTCGTATAGCAATCAGCCCCAGCATTTT. The whole variable domain, filled in from reference TRBV18 and TRBJ1-5, reads NAGVMQNPRHLVRRRGQEARLRCSPMKGHSHVYWYRQLPEEGLKFMVYLQKENIIDESGMPKERFSAEFPKEGPSILRIQQVVRGDSAAYFCASSPGTGSYSNQPQHFGDGTRLSIL.

The chain combines TRBV5-1 with TRBJ2-7; TRBD2 matches 11 bases. This CDR3 comprises 16 residues. V shed 0 bases, J shed 5 bases, and the junction held 7 bases outside the gene matches. Germline CDR1 is SGHRS and CDR2 is YFSETQ. This CDR3 reads CASSLVTGTSGNEQYF. DNA of the CDR3: TGCGCCAGCAGCTTGGTTACCGGGACTAGCGGAAACGAGCAGTACTTC.

The CDR3 spells CASTSNGFFYEQYF. CDR3 DNA sequence: TGTGCCAGCACTTCGAACGGGTTTTTCTACGAGCAGTACTTC. This rearrangement joins TRBV28 to TRBJ2-7; D is unresolved. V lost 7 bases and J lost 3, with 16 bases in between. From germline, CDR1 is MDHEN and CDR2 SYDVKM. This CDR3 comprises 14 residues.

The J gene is TRBJ2-3, the V gene TRBV5-1; D perhaps matches TRBD2 (6 bases). The CDR3 length is 13 residues. The V gene lost 0 bases and the J gene lost 5 bases, with 7 bases spanning the gap. The germline gives CDR1 SGHRS, CDR2 YFSETQ. For the CDR3, the DNA is TGCGCCAGCAGCTTGGGCGGGGTAGATACGCAGTATTTT. Translating gives CASSLGGVDTQYF.

The chain employs TRBV5-1 and TRBJ1-1, with TRBD1 as a possible D gene (6 bases). This CDR3 contains 14 residues. V was trimmed by 0 bases and J by 11 bases, leaving 17 bases between them. The germline V gene encodes CDR1 SGHRS and CDR2 YFSETQ. CDR3 in DNA: TGCGCCAGCAGCTTGGCGGGGGGCCAGGGATTCGCTTTCTTT. Translating gives CASSLAGGQGFAFF.

This clone showed up just once. The V gene is TRBV27, the J gene TRBJ1-1; 7 bases are a match to TRBD1. The V and J ends lost 7 bases and 5 bases, in that order; junction bases with no gene match: 13. CDR1 and CDR2 (germline): MNHEY, SMNVEV (reference sequence). The CDR3 totals 15 residues. In DNA, the CDR3 is TGTGCCAGCACCGCGGACAGGCTGTTTGGGACTGAAGCTTTCTTT. Translated: CASTADRLFGTEAFF.

This clone has only one observation. This CDR3 is also generated by other DNA sequences in the sample. The chain links TRBV19 to TRBJ2-1; TRBD2 agrees at 11 bases. CDR1 LNHDA and CDR2 SQIVND come from the germline V gene (reference sequence). The CDR3 extends over 15 amino acids. Unmatched junction bases numbered 11, after V lost 9 bases and J lost 7 bases. CDR3 sequence: CARGLLAGDYNEQFF. The CDR3 coding sequence is TGTGCCAGGGGTCTACTAGCGGGAGACTATAATGAGCAGTTCTTC.

This chain uses TRBV25-1 with TRBJ1-4; TRBD1 aligns across 7 bases. This CDR3 contains 16 residues. The junction had 4 bases not matched to a gene; V was cut back by 3 bases and J by 0 bases. Germline lookup yields CDR1 MGHDK and CDR2 SYGVNS. The CDR3 bases are TGTGCCAGCAGTGATCACAGGGGCGCAACTAATGAAAAACTGTTTTTT. Its translation: CASSDHRGATNEKLFF.

The chain uses TRBV6-5 and TRBJ2-5; 13 bases agree with TRBD2. The J call may not be correct, given that the DNA end is closer to TRBJ2-7. In germline, CDR1 is MNHEY, CDR2 SVGAGI. The CDR3 covers 16 residues. As DNA, the CDR3 is TGTGCCAGCAGTTACTCGGGACTAGCGGGAACCTACGAGCAGTACTTC. Translated: CASSYSGLAGTYEQYF.

This clone was picked up one time. One end of the junction is discordant with germline, which a read error may explain. V and J are TRBV19 and TRBJ2-1, with D tentatively TRBD2 (7 bases). Per the germline V gene, CDR1 is LNHDA and CDR2 is SQIVND (reference sequence). The CDR3 contains 15 residues. The chain's CDR3 is CASSIAGEGDNEQFF. The CDR3 region has the DNA TGTGCCAGCAGTATAGCGGGCGAGGGGGACAATGAGCAGTTCTTC.

The chain links TRBV29-1 to TRBJ2-1; the D gene is possibly TRBD2 (6 bases). Germline V lookup: CDR1 SQVTM, CDR2 ANQGSEA. Trimming left V 5 bases short and J 5 bases short, with 16 bases between. This CDR3 has 14 amino acids. CDR3 coding DNA: TGCAGCGTTAAGAAGTGGGGGGATGACAATGAGCAGTTCTTC. Translating it yields CSVKKWGDDNEQFF.

DNA for the CDR3: TGTGCCAGCAGCTTAGGGGGTCTTGGACTAGCGGCCGGAGTTGTCCACAATGAGCAGTTCTTC. As protein: CASSLGGLGLAAGVVHNEQFF. V gene TRBV7-8 combines with J gene TRBJ2-1; 10 nucleotides align to TRBD2. J lost 5 bases, V lost 1 base, and 20 bases had no gene match. Germline CDR1 and CDR2: SGHVS and FQNEAQ. This CDR3 contains 21 residues.

This clone appeared a single time. The J gene is TRBJ2-5, the V gene TRBV6-5; 8 nucleotides match TRBD1. The CDR3 length is 13 residues. V lost 5 bases, J lost 4 bases, and 3 bases stayed unmatched. Looked up from germline, CDR1 is MNHEY and CDR2 is SVGAGI. CDR3 coding DNA: TGTGCCAGCAGTCGCAGGGGGCCAGAGACCCAGTACTTC. Translated: CASSRRGPETQYF.

The rearrangement uses TRBV11-2 and TRBJ2-2; D may be TRBD2 (7 bases). The CDR3 extends over 18 amino acids. The V gene lost 3 bases and the J gene lost 4 bases, with 21 bases spanning the gap. CDR1 is SGHAT and CDR2 is FQNNGV in the germline V gene. The CDR3 region has the DNA TGTGCCAGCAGCTTTCCCTTGGGGGCGGGAGTCGGCACCGGGGAGCTGTTTTTT. It is translated as CASSFPLGAGVGTGELFF.

This chain links TRBV6-1 with TRBJ2-7; possible D gene TRBD2, 6 bases. With 5 bases removed from V and 0 bases from J, the gap between germline ends came to 11 bases. The CDR3 contains 14 residues. The V gene's germline CDR1 is MNHNS and CDR2 SASEGT. This CDR3 is CASSSRRDSYEQYF. As DNA, the CDR3 is TGTGCCAGCAGTAGCCGGAGGGACTCCTACGAGCAGTACTTC.

The chain uses TRBV5-1 and TRBJ2-2, with TRBD1 as a possible D gene (5 bases). The V gene's germline CDR1 is SGHRS and CDR2 YFSETQ. This CDR3 is built from 14 residues. The V gene lost 2 bases and the J gene lost 1 base, with 6 bases spanning the gap. In DNA form, the CDR3 reads TGCGCCAGCAGCTTCGGACAGAACACCGGGGAGCTGTTTTTT. Its translation: CASSFGQNTGELFF.

The chain employs TRBV2 and TRBJ1-4; TRBD1 aligns across 8 bases. There are 16 residues in the CDR3. V lost 6 bases, J lost 0 bases, and 6 bases stayed unmatched. The germline CDR1 and CDR2 sequences are SNHLY and FYNNEI. This CDR3 is CASRPGQGATNEKLFF. CDR3 sequence (DNA): TGTGCCAGCAGGCCAGGACAGGGAGCAACTAATGAAAAACTGTTTTTT.

The chain uses TRBV28 and TRBJ1-1; 12 bases are shared with TRBD1. CDR3 length: 15 amino acids. Looked up from germline, CDR1 is MDHEN and CDR2 is SYDVKM. V gave up 8 bases and J gave up 6 bases; unmatched junction bases: 10. CDR3 in DNA: TGTGCCAGCCGGGACAGGGGGCTGTTGACAGCTGAAGCTTTCTTT. It codes for CASRDRGLLTAEAFF.

V gene TRBV28 combines with J gene TRBJ1-4; TRBD1 agrees at 9 bases. CDR1 is MDHEN and CDR2 is SYDVKM in the germline V gene. This CDR3 is built from 14 residues. J was trimmed by 8 bases and V by 6 bases; bases with no gene match: 7. CDR3 region: CASRPGQGREKLFF. DNA for the CDR3: TGTGCCAGCAGACCCGGACAGGGGAGGGAAAAACTGTTTTTT.

This chain links TRBV13 with TRBJ2-5; 9 nucleotides agree with TRBD2. This CDR3 is built from 16 residues. Per the germline V gene, CDR1 is PRHDT and CDR2 is FYEKMQ (reference sequence). V dropped 1 base and J dropped 1; count of bases not matched to a gene: 4. CDR3 protein: CASSLAAGGLQETQYF. The CDR3 DNA sequence: TGTGCCAGCAGCTTAGCGGCGGGAGGGCTCCAAGAGACCCAGTACTTC.

In this sample, this clone turned up once. The chain recombines TRBV28 with TRBJ2-5; 7 bases are shared with TRBD2. V lost 6 bases to trimming and J lost 4 bases; unmatched junction nucleotides: 8. The length of the CDR3 is 14 residues. CDR1 and CDR2 from the germline V gene are MDHEN and SYDVKM. The CDR3 is CASRRMIAGETQYF. The DNA for the CDR3 is TGTGCCAGCAGGAGAATGATAGCGGGAGAGACCCAGTACTTC.